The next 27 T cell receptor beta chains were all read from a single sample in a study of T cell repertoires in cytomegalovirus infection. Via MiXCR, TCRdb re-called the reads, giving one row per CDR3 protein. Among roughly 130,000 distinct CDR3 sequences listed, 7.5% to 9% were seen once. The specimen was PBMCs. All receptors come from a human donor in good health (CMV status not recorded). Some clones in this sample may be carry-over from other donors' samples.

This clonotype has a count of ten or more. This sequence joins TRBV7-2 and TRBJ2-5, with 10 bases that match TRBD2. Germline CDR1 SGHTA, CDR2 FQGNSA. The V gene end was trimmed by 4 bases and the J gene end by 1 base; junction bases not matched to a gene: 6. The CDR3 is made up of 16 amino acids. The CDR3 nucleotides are TGTGCCAGCAGCTCCGGGGCTAGCGGGGGCCAAGAGACCCAGTACTTC. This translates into CASSSGASGGQETQYF.

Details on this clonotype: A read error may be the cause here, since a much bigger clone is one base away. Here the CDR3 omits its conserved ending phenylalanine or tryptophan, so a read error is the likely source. The CDR3 loop reads CASSQDITGDQPQHS. CDR3 nucleotide sequence: TGTGCCAGCAGCCAAGATATTACGGGGGATCAGCCCCAGCATTCT. This chain links TRBV4-2 with TRBJ1-5, with a weak D call TRBD1 (5 bases). Trimming left V 0 bases short and J 5 bases short, with 11 bases between. The CDR3 covers 15 residues. The germline gives CDR1 LGHNA, CDR2 YNFKEQ.

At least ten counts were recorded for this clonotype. The CDR3 nucleotides are TGTGCCAGCAGTTCCGGGACCATTACGGAGCAGTACTTC. The encoded protein is CASSSGTITEQYF. The genes are TRBV12-3 or TRBV12-4 and TRBJ2-7; tentatively, D is TRBD1 or TRBD2 (5 bases each). The CDR3 length is 13 residues. V lost 4 bases and J 7 bases, leaving 14 bases between the germline ends.

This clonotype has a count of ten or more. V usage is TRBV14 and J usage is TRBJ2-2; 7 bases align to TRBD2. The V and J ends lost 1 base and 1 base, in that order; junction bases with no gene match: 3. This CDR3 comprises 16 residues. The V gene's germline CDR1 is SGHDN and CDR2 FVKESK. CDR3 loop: CASSQGSGVNTGELFF. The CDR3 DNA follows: TGTGCCAGCAGCCAAGGCAGCGGGGTGAACACCGGGGAGCTGTTTTTT. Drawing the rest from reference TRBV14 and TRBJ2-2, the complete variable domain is EAGVTQFPSHSVIEKGQTVTLRCDPISGHDNLYWYRRVMGKEIKFLLHFVKESKQDESGMPNNRFLAERTGGTYSTLKVQPAELEDSGVYFCASSQGSGVNTGELFFGEGSRLTVL.

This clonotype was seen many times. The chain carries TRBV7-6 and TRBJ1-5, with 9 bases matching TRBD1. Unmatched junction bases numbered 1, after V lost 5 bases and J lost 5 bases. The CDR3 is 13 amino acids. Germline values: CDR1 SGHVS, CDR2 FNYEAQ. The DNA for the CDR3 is TGTGCCAGCAGCCGACAGGGGGATCAGCCCCAGCATTTT. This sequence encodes CASSRQGDQPQHF.

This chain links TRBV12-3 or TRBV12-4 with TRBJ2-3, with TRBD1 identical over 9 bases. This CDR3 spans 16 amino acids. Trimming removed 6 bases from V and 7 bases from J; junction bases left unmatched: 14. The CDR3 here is CASSLHTGQGMNTQYF. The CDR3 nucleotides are TGTGCCAGCAGCCTGCATACGGGACAGGGTATGAATACGCAGTATTTT.

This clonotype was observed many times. The CDR3 loop reads CASSLAQSNTEAFF. Written as DNA, the CDR3 is TGTGCCAGCAGCTTAGCTCAATCGAACACTGAAGCTTTCTTT. The J gene is TRBJ1-1, the V gene TRBV7-2; D unclear. CDR1 SGHTA and CDR2 FQGNSA come from the germline V gene. V gave up 0 bases and J gave up 1 base, with 6 bases separating them. The CDR3 is 14 residues long.

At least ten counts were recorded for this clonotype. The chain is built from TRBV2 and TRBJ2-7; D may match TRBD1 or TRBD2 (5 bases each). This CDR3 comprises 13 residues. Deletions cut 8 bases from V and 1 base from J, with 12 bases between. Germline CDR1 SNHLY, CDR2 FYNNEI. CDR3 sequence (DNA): TGTGCCAGCGCGAGGGGTATGTCCTACGAGCAGTACTTC. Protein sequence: CASARGMSYEQYF.

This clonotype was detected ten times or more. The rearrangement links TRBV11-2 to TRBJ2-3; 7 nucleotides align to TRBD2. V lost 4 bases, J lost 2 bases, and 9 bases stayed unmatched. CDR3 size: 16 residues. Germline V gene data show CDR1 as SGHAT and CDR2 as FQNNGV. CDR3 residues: CASSSYRGGNTDTQYF. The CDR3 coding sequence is TGTGCCAGCAGCTCCTATCGCGGGGGTAACACAGATACGCAGTATTTT.

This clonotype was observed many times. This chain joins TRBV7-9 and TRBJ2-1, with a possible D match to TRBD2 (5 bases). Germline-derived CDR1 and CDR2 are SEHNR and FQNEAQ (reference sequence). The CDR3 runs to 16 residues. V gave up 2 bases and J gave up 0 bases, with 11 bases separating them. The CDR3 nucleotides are TGTGCCAGCAGCTTAACAACTAGTCCCTCCTACAATGAGCAGTTCTTC. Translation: CASSLTTSPSYNEQFF. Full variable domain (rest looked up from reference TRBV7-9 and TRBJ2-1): DTGVSQNPRHKITKRGQNVTFRCDPISEHNRLYWYRQTLGQGPEFLTYFQNEAQLEKSRLLSDRFSAERPKGSFSTLEIQRTEQGDSAMYLCASSLTTSPSYNEQFFGPGTRLTVL.

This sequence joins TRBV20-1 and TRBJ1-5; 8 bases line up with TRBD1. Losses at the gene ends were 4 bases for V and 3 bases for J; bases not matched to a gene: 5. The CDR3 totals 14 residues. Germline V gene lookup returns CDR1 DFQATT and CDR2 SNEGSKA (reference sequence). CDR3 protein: CSAINRGSNQPQHF. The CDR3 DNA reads TGCAGTGCTATCAACAGGGGGTCCAATCAGCCCCAGCATTTT.

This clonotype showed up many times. CDR3 DNA sequence: TGTGCCAGCAGTAGTTGGACGACAGTGACCGGCGGGGAGACCCAGTACTTC. Protein: CASSSWTTVTGGETQYF. J is TRBJ2-5 and V is TRBV28; possibly TRBD1 or TRBD2 for D (5 bases each). Deletions cut 5 bases from V and 5 bases from J, with 24 bases between. Per the germline V gene, CDR1 is MDHEN and CDR2 is SYDVKM. CDR3 length equals 17 residues.

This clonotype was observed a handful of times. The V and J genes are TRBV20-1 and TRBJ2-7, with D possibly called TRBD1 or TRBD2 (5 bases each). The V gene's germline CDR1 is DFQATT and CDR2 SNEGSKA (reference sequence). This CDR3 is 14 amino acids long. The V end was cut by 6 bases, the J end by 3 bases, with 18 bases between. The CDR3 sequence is CSASKPGTSYEQYF. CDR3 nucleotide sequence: TGCAGTGCCAGCAAGCCCGGGACGAGCTACGAGCAGTACTTC.

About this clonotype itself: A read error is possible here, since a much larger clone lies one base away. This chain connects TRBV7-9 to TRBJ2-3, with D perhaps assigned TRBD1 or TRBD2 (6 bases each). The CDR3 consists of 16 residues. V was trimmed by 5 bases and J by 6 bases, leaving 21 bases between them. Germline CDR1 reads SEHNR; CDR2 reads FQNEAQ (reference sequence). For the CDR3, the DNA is TGTGCCAGCAGCCCCGGAGGGGGGTTGACAACCGATACGCAGTATTTT. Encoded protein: CASSPGGGLTTDTQYF.

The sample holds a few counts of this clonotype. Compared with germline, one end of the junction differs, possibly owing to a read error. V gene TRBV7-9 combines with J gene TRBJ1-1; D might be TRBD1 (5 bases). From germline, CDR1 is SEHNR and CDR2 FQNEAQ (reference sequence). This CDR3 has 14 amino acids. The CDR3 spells CASRLATENTEAFF. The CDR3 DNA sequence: TGTGCCAGCAGGTTAGCGACAGAGAACACTGAAGCTTTCTTT.

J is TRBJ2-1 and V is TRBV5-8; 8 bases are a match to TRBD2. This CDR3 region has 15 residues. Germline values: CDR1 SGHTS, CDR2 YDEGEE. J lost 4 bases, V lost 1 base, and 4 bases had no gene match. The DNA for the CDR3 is TGTGCCAGCAGCTTGCGGGGGGGGCTTTACAATGAGCAGTTCTTC. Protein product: CASSLRGGLYNEQFF.

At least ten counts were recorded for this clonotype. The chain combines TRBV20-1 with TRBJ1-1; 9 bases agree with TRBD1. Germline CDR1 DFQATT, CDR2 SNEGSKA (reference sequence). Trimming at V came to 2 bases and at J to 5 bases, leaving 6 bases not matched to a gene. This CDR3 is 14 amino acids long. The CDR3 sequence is CSARYRDRETEAFF. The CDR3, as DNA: TGCAGTGCTAGATACCGGGACAGGGAGACTGAAGCTTTCTTT.

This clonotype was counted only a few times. In DNA form, the CDR3 reads TGTGCCAGTAGGAGCGTTATGGACACTGAAGCTTTCTTT. It specifies CASRSVMDTEAFF. The chain uses TRBV19 and TRBJ1-1, with D uncertain. The V gene's germline CDR1 is LNHDA and CDR2 SQIVND (reference sequence). This CDR3 comprises 13 residues. The germline V and J ends were trimmed by 6 bases and 3 bases, with 11 bases remaining between them.

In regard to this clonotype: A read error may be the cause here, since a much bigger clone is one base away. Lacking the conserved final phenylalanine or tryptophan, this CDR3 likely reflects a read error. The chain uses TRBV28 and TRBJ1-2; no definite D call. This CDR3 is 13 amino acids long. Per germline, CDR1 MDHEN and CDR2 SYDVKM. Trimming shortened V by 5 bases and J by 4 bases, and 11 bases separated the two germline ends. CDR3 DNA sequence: TGTGCCAGCAGTCCTCAGGTGGTCTATGGCTACACCGTC. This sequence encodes CASSPQVVYGYTV.

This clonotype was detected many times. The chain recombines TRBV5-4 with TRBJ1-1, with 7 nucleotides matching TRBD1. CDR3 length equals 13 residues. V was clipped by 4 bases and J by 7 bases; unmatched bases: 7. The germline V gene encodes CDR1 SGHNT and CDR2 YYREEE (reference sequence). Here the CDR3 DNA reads TGTGCCAGCAGCCCGGAGGGGGCGAGTGAAGCTTTCTTT. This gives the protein CASSPEGASEAFF. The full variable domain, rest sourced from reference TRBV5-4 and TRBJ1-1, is ETGVTQSPTHLIKTRGQQVTLRCSSQSGHNTVSWYQQALGQGPQFIFQYYREEENGRGNFPPRFSGLQFPNYSSELNVNALELDDSALYLCASSPEGASEAFFGQGTRLTVV.

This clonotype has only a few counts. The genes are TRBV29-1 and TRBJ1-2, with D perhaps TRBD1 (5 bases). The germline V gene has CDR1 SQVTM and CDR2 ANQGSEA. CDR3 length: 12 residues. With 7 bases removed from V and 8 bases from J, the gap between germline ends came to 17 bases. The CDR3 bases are TGCAGCGCCTACCGGACATCAGGGGGCTACACCTTC. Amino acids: CSAYRTSGGYTF. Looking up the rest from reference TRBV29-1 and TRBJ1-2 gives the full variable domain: SAVISQKPSRDICQRGTSLTIQCQVDSQVTMMFWYRQQPGQSLTLIATANQGSEATYESGFVIDKFPISRPNLTFSTLTVSNMSPEDSSIYLCSAYRTSGGYTFGSGTRLTVV.

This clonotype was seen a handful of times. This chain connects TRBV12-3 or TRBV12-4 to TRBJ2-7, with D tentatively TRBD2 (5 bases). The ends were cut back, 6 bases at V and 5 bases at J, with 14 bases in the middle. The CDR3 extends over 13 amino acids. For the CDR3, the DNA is TGTGCCAGCAGCCTTCGGGGTTTCCACGAGCAGTACTTC. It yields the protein CASSLRGFHEQYF.

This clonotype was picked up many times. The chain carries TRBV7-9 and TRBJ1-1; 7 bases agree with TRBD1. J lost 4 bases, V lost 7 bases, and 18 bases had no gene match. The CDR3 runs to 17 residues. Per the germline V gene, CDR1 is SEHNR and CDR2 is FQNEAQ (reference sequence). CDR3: CASNPQGQFKGFTEAFF. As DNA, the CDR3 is TGTGCCAGCAACCCACAGGGACAGTTTAAGGGATTCACTGAAGCTTTCTTT.

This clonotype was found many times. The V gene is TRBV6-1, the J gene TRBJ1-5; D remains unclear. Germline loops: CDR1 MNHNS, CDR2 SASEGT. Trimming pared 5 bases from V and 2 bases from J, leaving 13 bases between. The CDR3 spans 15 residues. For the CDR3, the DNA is TGTGCCAGCAGTTTATCAGAGGCACGCAATCAGCCCCAGCATTTT. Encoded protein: CASSLSEARNQPQHF.

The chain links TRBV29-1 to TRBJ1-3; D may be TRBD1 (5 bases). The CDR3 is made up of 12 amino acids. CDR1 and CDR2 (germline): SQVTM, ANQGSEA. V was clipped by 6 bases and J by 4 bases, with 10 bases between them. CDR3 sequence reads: CSVGTSGNTIYF. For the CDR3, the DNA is TGCAGCGTGGGGACGTCCGGAAACACCATATATTTT.

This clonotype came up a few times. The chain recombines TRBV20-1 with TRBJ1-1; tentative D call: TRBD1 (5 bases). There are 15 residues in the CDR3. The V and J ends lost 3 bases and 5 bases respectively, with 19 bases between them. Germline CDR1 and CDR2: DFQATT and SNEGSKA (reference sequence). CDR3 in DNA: TGCAGTGCTAGGGGGGGGGGGGGTATAAGGACTGAAGCTTTCTTT. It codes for CSARGGGGIRTEAFF.

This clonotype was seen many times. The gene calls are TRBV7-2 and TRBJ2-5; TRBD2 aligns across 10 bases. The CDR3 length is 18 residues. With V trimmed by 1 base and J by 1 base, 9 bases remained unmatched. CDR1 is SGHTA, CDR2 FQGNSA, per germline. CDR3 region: CASSLEATGLAAQETQYF. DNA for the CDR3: TGTGCCAGCAGCTTAGAGGCCACTGGACTAGCGGCCCAAGAGACCCAGTACTTC.